This TCR beta chain was identified in a study of response to subunit inactivated influenza vaccine (dated by TCRdb to the late 2010s). Background on the whole study: Deep quantitative T cell receptor repertoire profiling was used in the study to track responses to a trivalent subunit inactivated influenza vaccine. Results the study describes overall, beyond this receptor: The authors suggested that each seasonal influenza vaccination may recruit only a limited number of new T cells.

Comments on this clonotype: Its antigen has not been determined. Within one base of it there is no much larger clone, and no base qualities were kept.

The library was built by means of RT-PCR. TCRdb shows the sequencer as Illumina HiSeq 2500. TCRdb reran the public reads through fastp at Q25 and MiXCR, keeping productive beta chains. For every CDR3 protein sequence, its rows merge into one entry that carries the most common genes and DNA. The sample table lists a few hundred thousand distinct CDR3 sequences, 14% of them with a count of one. 11% of the sample goes to the ten largest clones. From the cysteine through the phenylalanine, the CDR3 covers 15 amino acids. CDR3 DNA only is kept here, 45 bases in frame from base 1. The CDR1 and CDR2 encoded by the germline V gene are MNHEY and SVGEGT. V loses 0 bases, J loses 5 bases, and the germline ends lie 13 bases apart.

The source is a man between 45 and 60 years old who received an inactivated influenza vaccine. Donor details come from another sample of the same person, matched by shared clones. The receptor chain draws on TRBV6-2 or TRBV6-3 and TRBJ2-5; there is no confident call for the D gene. This material consisted of PBMCs from blood, taken roughly 13 days after vaccination. CDR3 region: CASSYSITAGETQYF. The nucleotide sequence is given as TGTGCCAGCAGTTACTCGATTACCGCCGGGGAGACCCAGTACTTC.